This record looks at one T cell receptor (beta chain) sequence and its context. The sample belongs to a study of blood T cell repertoires in COVID-19. Study at large: Samples taken during acute and convalescent COVID-19 were collected in the United States, Italy and Spain. T cells, B-cell-depleted T cells, or PBMCs supplied cDNA or gDNA.

The CDR3 totals 14 residues. Germline trimming cut 4 bases from V and 7 bases from J; bases unmatched to any gene: 7. Germline V gene sequence: CDR1 SGHTA, CDR2 FQGNSA. Authors' processing steps: Cell counts per sample came from amplifying reference gene primers. This table comes from immunoSEQ multiplex PCR, and its TCRdb copy is limited to in-frame clones, with some not included. The D gene and trimming were derived from the DNA, and the V and J assignments and clone size from that table. The sample contains roughly 230,000 clones, 70% to 90% of which appear only once. This chain links TRBV7-2 with TRBJ1-5; 7 bases map to TRBD1. The sequence was collected from a man between 40 and 49 years old with acute or convalescent COVID-19. The sequenced material came from peripheral blood. CDR3 bases: TGTGCCAGCAGCTCCGACAGGGAGCGGCAGCCCCAGCATTTT. Protein: CASSSDRERQPQHF.